The text below deals with one T cell receptor beta chain. The target antigen is unknown. Assay version v3.0 of immunoSEQ was used, and it was run at survey level. Method: immunoSEQ multiplex PCR; TCRdb's copy keeps in-frame clones and lacks some. The sample has 30,000 to 40,000 clones; 94% are singletons. The entry originates in a study of long-term antiretroviral therapy in people with HIV. Study-wide findings and caveats: The range of CDR3 lengths in HIV repertoires proved narrower than that found in controls. Clones that expanded before ART (that is, prior to treatment) dominated the repertoire at all time points. Diversity measured after ART increased yet remained under transplant donor controls.

Trimming removed 5 bases from V and 3 bases from J; junction bases left unmatched: 5. The CDR3 has 14 amino acids. Germline CDR1 is SGHTA and CDR2 is FQGTGA. Each participant with HIV received care in the United States. Sequencing was performed on unsorted PBMCs, taken 4.1 years after starting antiretroviral therapy. This sequence was found in a woman in her forties or fifties with HIV. This rearrangement joins TRBV7-3 to TRBJ2-7; TRBD2 matches at 9 bases. CDR3 residues: CASSIRAGGYEQYF. The CDR3 DNA reads as TGTGCCAGCAGCATCCGAGCGGGGGGCTACGAGCAGTACTTC.